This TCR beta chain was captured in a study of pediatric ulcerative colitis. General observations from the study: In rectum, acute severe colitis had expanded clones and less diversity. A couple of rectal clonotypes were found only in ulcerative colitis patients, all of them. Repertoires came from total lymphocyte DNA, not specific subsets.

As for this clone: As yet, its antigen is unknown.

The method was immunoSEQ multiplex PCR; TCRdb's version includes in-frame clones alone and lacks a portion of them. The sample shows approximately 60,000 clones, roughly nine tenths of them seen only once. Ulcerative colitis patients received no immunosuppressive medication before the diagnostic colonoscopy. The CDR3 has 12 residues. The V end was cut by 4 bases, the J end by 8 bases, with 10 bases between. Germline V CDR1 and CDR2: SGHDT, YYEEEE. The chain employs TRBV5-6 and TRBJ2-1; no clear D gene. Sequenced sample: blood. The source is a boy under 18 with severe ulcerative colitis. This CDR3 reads CASSPSGDEQFF. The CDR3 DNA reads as TGTGCCAGCAGCCCCTCCGGCGATGAGCAGTTCTTC.